The 2 T cell receptor beta chains below were found in one sample sequenced in a study of regulatory T cells in long-lasting Graves disease. In building TCR beta libraries, iRepertoire HTBI primers were used together with Arm-PCR of CDR3 regions. TCRdb used MiXCR to reprocess the multiplex PCR reads, holding one entry per CDR3 protein. This table has roughly 500,000 distinct CDR3 sequences, 12% to 15% appearing once. Time point reported: newly diagnosed GD, antithyroid drugs for less than 3 months. With RNA extracted from PBMCs as input, the TCR library was made. This same sample was also part of a study on T cells in Graves' hyperthyroidism and ophthalmopathy.

The specimen was peripheral blood mononuclear cells (PBMCs), collected at new diagnosis, from a patient treated with antithyroid drugs. These receptors originate from a woman aged 45-60 years with Graves disease.

The V gene is TRBV20-1, the J gene TRBJ2-1; possibly TRBD2 for D (5 bases). The CDR3 spans 14 residues. CDR1 is DFQATT and CDR2 is SNEGSKA in the germline V gene (reference sequence). The V end was cut by 5 bases, the J end by 5 bases, with 16 bases between. In DNA, the CDR3 is TGCAGTGCTGCGAGGGAGATTAATAACAATGAGCAGTTCTTC. Its protein product is CSAAREINNNEQFF.

There are many counts of this clonotype. This chain links TRBV2 with TRBJ1-5; 8 bases align to TRBD1. The CDR3 covers 14 residues. Germline V gene lookup returns CDR1 SNHLY and CDR2 FYNNEI. After removal of 5 bases from V and 5 bases from J, the junction contained 5 bases not matched to a gene. The CDR3 spells CASSKQGGDQPQHF. CDR3 sequence (DNA): TGTGCCAGCAGTAAACAGGGGGGTGATCAGCCCCAGCATTTT.